One sample yielded the 15 T cell receptor beta chains listed below, sequenced in a study of CD8+CD57+ T cells in acquired aplastic anemia. CDR3 and TCR beta VDJ profiling relied on a genomic DNA template. TCRdb re-derived calls from the reads in MiXCR, one entry per CDR3 protein. The sample carries around 170,000 distinct CDR3 sequences, 46% recorded once. The sample taken for sequencing was sorted CD4+, CD8+, or CD8+CD57+ T cells (not recorded which) from PBMCs. These receptors originate from a human donor in good health.

The sample holds a few counts of this clonotype. The rearrangement uses TRBV19 and TRBJ2-2; D uncertain. The CDR3 contains 15 residues. The V and J ends lost 3 bases and 2 bases respectively, with 10 bases between them. Germline V CDR1 and CDR2: LNHDA, SQIVND (reference sequence). The CDR3 region has the DNA TGTGCCAGTAGTATTACGTGGGCCAACACCGGGGAGCTGTTTTTT. Its protein product is CASSITWANTGELFF.

CDR3 region: CASSLRQVSDNSPLHF. CDR3 bases: TGCGCCAGCAGCTTGCGGCAGGTCTCAGATAATTCACCCCTCCACTTT. V is TRBV5-1 and J is TRBJ1-6; no clear D. The V end was cut by 1 base, the J end by 5 bases, with 13 bases between. The CDR3 spans 16 residues. Germline lookup yields CDR1 SGHRS and CDR2 YFSETQ.

This chain's CDR3 is CASSKGTGASGEKLFF. For the CDR3, the DNA is TGTGCCAGCAGCAAGGGGACAGGGGCTTCGGGTGAAAAACTGTTTTTT. The gene calls are TRBV11-1 and TRBJ1-4; 10 bases are shared with TRBD1. Germline lookup yields CDR1 SGHAT and CDR2 FQDESV (reference sequence). Trimming removed 5 bases from V and 7 bases from J; junction bases left unmatched: 10. The CDR3 is made up of 16 amino acids.

Worth noting for this clonotype: This could be a read error, since a much larger clone is one nucleotide away. This chain joins TRBV12-3 or TRBV12-4 and TRBJ2-1; 7 bases fit TRBD1. The CDR3 loop spans 13 amino acids. V was pared by 5 bases and J by 6 bases, with 4 bases of the junction left unmatched. The CDR3 region is CASSTRQGNEQFF. CDR3 bases: TGTGCCAGCAGTACAAGACAGGGCAATGAGCAGTTCTTC.

The chain couples TRBV7-9 to TRBJ2-7; D remains ambiguous. V lost 1 base to trimming and J lost 3 bases, with 7 bases between them. CDR1 SEHNR and CDR2 FQNEAQ come from the germline V gene (reference sequence). CDR3 length: 13 residues. The CDR3 DNA follows: TGTGCCAGCAGCTTAGGTGGGATCTACGAGCAGTACTTC. This codes for CASSLGGIYEQYF. The full variable domain, completed using reference TRBV7-9 and TRBJ2-7, is DTGVSQNPRHKITKRGQNVTFRCDPISEHNRLYWYRQTLGQGPEFLTYFQNEAQLEKSRLLSDRFSAERPKGSFSTLEIQRTEQGDSAMYLCASSLGGIYEQYFGPGTRLTVT.

This clonotype was observed a handful of times. A much bigger clone sits one base away, suggesting this may be a read error. V and J are TRBV9 and TRBJ2-7, with 7 bases lining up with TRBD1. The germline CDR1 and CDR2 sequences are SGDLS and YYNGEE. V was clipped by 7 bases and J by 0 bases; unmatched bases: 7. The CDR3 runs to 14 residues. The CDR3 protein is CASAMTGSSYEQYF. The CDR3 DNA is TGTGCCAGCGCTATGACAGGGAGCTCCTACGAGCAGTACTTC. Full variable domain (missing parts from reference TRBV9 and TRBJ2-7): DSGVTQTPKHLITATGQRVTLRCSPRSGDLSVYWYQQSLDQGLQFLIQYYNGEERAKGNILERFSAQQFPDLHSELNLSSLELGDSALYFCASAMTGSSYEQYFGPGTRLTVT.

This chain links TRBV5-1 with TRBJ2-7; no definite D call. V was pared by 4 bases and J by 6 bases, with 11 bases between. This CDR3 spans 12 amino acids. Germline lookup yields CDR1 SGHRS and CDR2 YFSETQ. The CDR3 sequence: CASSHGLSEQYF. In nucleotides, the CDR3 is TGCGCCAGCAGCCACGGGTTGTCCGAGCAGTACTTC.

This CDR3 is CARPTSGGYNEQFF. DNA for the CDR3: TGTGCCAGGCCTACTAGCGGAGGCTACAATGAGCAGTTCTTC. The chain employs TRBV2 and TRBJ2-1; 8 bases map to TRBD2. The V gene end was trimmed by 9 bases and the J gene end by 3 bases; junction bases not matched to a gene: 7. Germline V lookup: CDR1 SNHLY, CDR2 FYNNEI. The CDR3 is made up of 14 amino acids.

The chain is built from TRBV11-3 and TRBJ2-5; 8 positions match TRBD2. This CDR3 is 11 amino acids long. The V gene's germline CDR1 is SGHNT and CDR2 YENEEA. V was pared by 5 bases and J by 10 bases, with 3 bases of the junction left unmatched. The CDR3 bases are TGTGCCAGCAGCACCGGGGGGGTCCAGTACTTC. Translated: CASSTGGVQYF.

V and J are TRBV12-3 or TRBV12-4 and TRBJ2-4, with TRBD2 matching 9 bases. The CDR3 length is 19 residues. V shed 6 bases and J 1 base; nucleotides not matched to a gene: 16. In DNA, the CDR3 is TGTGCCAGCAGATCCTTTCTAGCGGGATCTTATCGGGCCAAAAACATTCAGTACTTC. Protein: CASRSFLAGSYRAKNIQYF.

The rearrangement links TRBV20-1 to TRBJ2-3, with a weak D call TRBD2 (6 bases). The CDR3 runs to 13 residues. Germline lookup yields CDR1 DFQATT and CDR2 SNEGSKA (reference sequence). Trimming removed 1 base from V and 2 bases from J, with 7 bases in between. The CDR3 DNA reads as TGCAGTGCTAGAGGGAGGGCCACAGATACGCAGTATTTT. Amino acid sequence: CSARGRATDTQYF.

This chain joins TRBV12-3 or TRBV12-4 and TRBJ2-7; 14 bases match TRBD2. V lost 3 bases to trimming and J lost 2 bases; unmatched junction nucleotides: 0. The CDR3 sequence is 15 residues long. CDR3 nucleotide sequence: TGTGCCAGCAGTTTGACTAGCGGGGGGGCCTACGAGCAGTACTTC. It encodes CASSLTSGGAYEQYF.

The J gene is TRBJ2-5, the V gene TRBV15; D perhaps matches TRBD2 (7 bases). The germline gives CDR1 LNHNV, CDR2 YYDKDF (reference sequence). This CDR3 spans 17 amino acids. Trimming removed 1 base at V and 1 base at J, with 16 bases between. This CDR3 reads CATSRGGGRWIQETQYF. For the CDR3, the DNA is TGTGCCACCAGCAGAGGGGGGGGCAGGTGGATCCAAGAGACCCAGTACTTC.

The V gene is TRBV5-6, the J gene TRBJ2-3; the D gene is possibly TRBD2 (5 bases). The CDR3 is 10 residues long. Germline lookup yields CDR1 SGHDT and CDR2 YYEEEE. Trimming shortened V by 7 bases and J by 6 bases, and 6 bases separated the two germline ends. The CDR3 region is CASEGDTQYF. CDR3 coding DNA: TGTGCCAGCGAGGGCGATACGCAGTATTTT. Full variable domain (rest looked up from reference TRBV5-6 and TRBJ2-3): DAGVTQSPTHLIKTRGQQVTLRCSPKSGHDTVSWYQQALGQGPQFIFQYYEEEERQRGNFPDRFSGHQFPNYSSELNVNALLLGDSALYLCASEGDTQYFGPGTRLTVL.

The chain joins TRBV9 to TRBJ1-6; unclear D gene. Germline assignment: CDR1 SGDLS and CDR2 YYNGEE. The length of the CDR3 is 12 residues. Trimming cost V 4 bases and J 10 bases, with 9 bases left between them. The chain's CDR3 is CASSPSSSPLHF. The DNA for the CDR3 is TGTGCCAGCAGCCCCTCATCCTCACCCCTCCACTTT.